This TCR beta chain was sequenced for a study of technical replicates of blood from a handful of donors. TCRdb's copy holds only in-frame clones and misses some; the assay was immunoSEQ multiplex PCR. The sample lists about 98,000 clones; approximately 96% were seen once. Germline V gene sequence: CDR1 KGHSH, CDR2 LQKENI. CDR3 length equals 14 residues. V was clipped by 3 bases and J by 3 bases; unmatched bases: 1. The sample consisted of T cells isolated from PBMCs. This sequence originates from a human donor in good health. The chain recombines TRBV18 with TRBJ1-5; 8 bases align to TRBD1. The CDR3 protein is CASSPDRVNQPQHF. In DNA, the CDR3 is TGTGCCAGCTCACCGGACAGGGTCAATCAGCCCCAGCATTTT. Full variable domain (missing parts from reference TRBV18 and TRBJ1-5): NAGVMQNPRHLVRRRGQEARLRCSPMKGHSHVYWYRQLPEEGLKFMVYLQKENIIDESGMPKERFSAEFPKEGPSILRIQQVVRGDSAAYFCASSPDRVNQPQHFGDGTRLSIL.